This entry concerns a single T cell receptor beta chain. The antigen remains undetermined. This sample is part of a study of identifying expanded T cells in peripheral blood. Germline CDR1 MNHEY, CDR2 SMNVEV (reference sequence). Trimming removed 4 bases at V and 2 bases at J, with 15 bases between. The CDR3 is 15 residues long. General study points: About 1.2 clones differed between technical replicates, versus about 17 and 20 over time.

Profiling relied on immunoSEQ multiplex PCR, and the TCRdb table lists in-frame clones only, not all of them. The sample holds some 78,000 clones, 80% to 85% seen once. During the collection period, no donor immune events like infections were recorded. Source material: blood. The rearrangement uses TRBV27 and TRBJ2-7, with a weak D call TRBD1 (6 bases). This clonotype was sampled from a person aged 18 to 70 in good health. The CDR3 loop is CASSSDSQPPYEQYF. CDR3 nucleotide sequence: TGTGCCAGCAGTTCGGACAGTCAACCTCCCTACGAGCAGTACTTC.